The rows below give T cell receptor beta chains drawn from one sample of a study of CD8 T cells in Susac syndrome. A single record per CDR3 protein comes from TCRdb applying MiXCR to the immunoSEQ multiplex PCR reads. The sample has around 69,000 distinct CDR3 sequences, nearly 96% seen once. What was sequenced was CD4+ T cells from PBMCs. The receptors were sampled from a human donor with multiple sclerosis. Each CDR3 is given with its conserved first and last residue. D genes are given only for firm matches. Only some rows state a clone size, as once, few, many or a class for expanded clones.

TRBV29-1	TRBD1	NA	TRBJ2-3	TGCAGCGTCCTCAGGGGGCGCGGAGGCGGCACAGATACGCAGTATTTT	CSVLRGRGGGTDTQYF
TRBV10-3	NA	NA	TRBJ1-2	TGTGCCATCAGTGAAGGGGGGACTGGCTACACCTTC	CAISEGGTGYTF
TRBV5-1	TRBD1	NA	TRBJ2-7	TGCGCCAGCAGCCGACTCTCCGGGACAGGGGCCCCCTACGAGCAGTACTTC	CASSRLSGTGAPYEQYF
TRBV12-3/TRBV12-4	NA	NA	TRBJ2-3	TGTGCCAGCAGTGCTGTTGAGGGAACAGATACGCAGTATTTT	CASSAVEGTDTQYF
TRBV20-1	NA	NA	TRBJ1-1	TGCAGTGCTAGGCGGGGGATGAACACTGAAGCTTTCTTT	CSARRGMNTEAFF
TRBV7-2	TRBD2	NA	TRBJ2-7	TGTGCCAGCAGCTCGCGGGACTACCCTTCCTACGAGCAGTACTTC	CASSSRDYPSYEQYF
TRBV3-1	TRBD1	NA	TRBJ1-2	TGTGCCAGCAGCCGGAGGGGACAGGGAACTTCTAACTATGGCTACACCTTC	CASSRRGQGTSNYGYTF
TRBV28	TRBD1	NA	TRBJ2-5	TGTGCCAGCAGTTTTTTTCTCGGGACAGGGATCCAAGAGACCCAGTACTTC	CASSFFLGTGIQETQYF
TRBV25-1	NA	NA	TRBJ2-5	TGTGCCAGCAGCGTACCACAGGGCCAAGAGACCCAGTACTTC	CASSVPQGQETQYF
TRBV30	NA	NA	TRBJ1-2	TGTGCCTGGAGTAAAGTCGGCTACACCTTC	CAWSKVGYTF
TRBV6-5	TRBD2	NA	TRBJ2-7	TGTGCCAGCAGTTACGGGGGACTATCCCCTCACGAGCAGTACTTC	CASSYGGLSPHEQYF
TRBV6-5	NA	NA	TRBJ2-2	TGTGCCAGCAGTTACGGTGGGGGCGGCACCGGGGAGCTGTTTTTT	CASSYGGGGTGELFF
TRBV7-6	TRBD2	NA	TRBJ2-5	TGTGCCAGCAGCTTAGGAATACTAGCGAGGGCGGTGGAGACCCAGTACTTC	CASSLGILARAVETQYF
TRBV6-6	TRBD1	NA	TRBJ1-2	TGTGCCAGCACCGGCGGGACAGGGGCCGAATATGGCTACACCTTC	CASTGGTGAEYGYTF
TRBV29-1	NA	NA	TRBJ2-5	TGCAGCGTAGTAATCCAAGAGACCCAGTACTTC	CSVVIQETQYF
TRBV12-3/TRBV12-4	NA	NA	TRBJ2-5	TGTGCCAGCAGTTTAGTCAGGGAAGAGACCCAGTACTTC	CASSLVREETQYF
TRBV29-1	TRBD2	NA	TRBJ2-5	TGCAGCGTTGAGGCGGGGGGGCTGGAGACCCAGTACTTC	CSVEAGGLETQYF
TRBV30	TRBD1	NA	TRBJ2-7	TGTGCCTGGAGTCTTGACAGGGGCTCCTACGAGCAGTACTTC	CAWSLDRGSYEQYF
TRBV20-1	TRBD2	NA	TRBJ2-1	TGCAGTGCTTCGAGCGGGGGACTATACAATGAGCAGTTCTTC	CSASSGGLYNEQFF
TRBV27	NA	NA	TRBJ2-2	TGTGCCAGCACCCTACGCCGCAGAGGCACCGGGGAGCTGTTTTTT	CASTLRRRGTGELFF
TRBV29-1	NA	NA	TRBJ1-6	TGCAGCGTTAAAGAACAATCGAATTCACCCCTCCACTTT	CSVKEQSNSPLHF
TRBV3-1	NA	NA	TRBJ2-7	TGTGCCAGCAGCCAAGTAAGGCCAGGGAGCTACGAGCAGTACTTC	CASSQVRPGSYEQYF
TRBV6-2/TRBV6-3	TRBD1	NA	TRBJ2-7	TGTGCCAGCAGGCCTTGGACAGGCCGGTACGAGCAGTACTTC	CASRPWTGRYEQYF
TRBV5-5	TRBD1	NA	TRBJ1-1	TGTGCCAGCAGCTTTCGGACAGGGCTGAACACTGAAGCTTTCTTT	CASSFRTGLNTEAFF
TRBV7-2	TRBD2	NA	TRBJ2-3	TGTGCCAGCAGCGTTAGCGGGGTTAGCACAGATACGCAGTATTTT	CASSVSGVSTDTQYF
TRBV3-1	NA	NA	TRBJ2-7	TGTGCCAGCAGCCAACGGGGCGTCTACGAGCAGTACTTC	CASSQRGVYEQYF
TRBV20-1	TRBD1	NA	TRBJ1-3	TGCAGTGCGACAGGGGCTTCTGGAAACACCATATATTTT	CSATGASGNTIYF
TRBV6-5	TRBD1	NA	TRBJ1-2	TGTGCCAGCAGTTACCCACTAGGGACAGGAAACTATGGCTACACCTTC	CASSYPLGTGNYGYTF
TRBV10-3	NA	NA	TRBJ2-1	TGTGCCATCGGGGTACACAATGAGCAGTTCTTC	CAIGVHNEQFF
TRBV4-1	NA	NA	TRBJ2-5	TGCGCCAGCAGCCCGCGGGCGGGGCTGGGAGAGACCCAGTACTTC	CASSPRAGLGETQYF
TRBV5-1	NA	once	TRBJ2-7	TGCGCCAGCAGCAATGGGGGAGGCCCCTACGAGCAGTACTTC	CASSNGGGPYEQYF
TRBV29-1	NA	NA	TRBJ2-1	TGCAGCGTTGAAGGGGCTCAGGGGAATGAGCAGTTCTTC	CSVEGAQGNEQFF
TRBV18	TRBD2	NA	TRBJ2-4	TGTGCCAGCTCATCTCTAGCGGACAAAAACATTCAGTACTTC	CASSSLADKNIQYF
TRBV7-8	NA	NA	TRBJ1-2	TGTGCCAGCAGCCCGGGACTCCCTGGCTATGGCTACACCTTC	CASSPGLPGYGYTF
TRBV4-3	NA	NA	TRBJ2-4	TGCGCCAGCAGCCAAGGAGGAAGGGATGGCATTCAGTACTTC	CASSQGGRDGIQYF
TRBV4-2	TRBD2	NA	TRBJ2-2	TGTGCCAGCAGCCACGGGACTAGCGGGGGGGACCCGATGGAGAACACCGGGGAGCTGTTTTTT	CASSHGTSGGDPMENTGELFF
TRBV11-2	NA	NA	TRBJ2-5	TGTGCCAGCAGCTTAGCCAGGGAGACCCAGTACTTC	CASSLARETQYF
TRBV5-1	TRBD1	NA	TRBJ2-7	TGCGCCAGCAGCTTGGGGGACAGAGACTACGAGCAGTACTTC	CASSLGDRDYEQYF
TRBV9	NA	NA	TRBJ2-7	TGTGCCAGCAGCGACGACGGATGGAACGAGCAGTACTTC	CASSDDGWNEQYF
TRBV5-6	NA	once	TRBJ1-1	TGTGCCAGCAGCCCCGCCCCTGGTGTGGGCACTGAAGCTTTCTTT	CASSPAPGVGTEAFF
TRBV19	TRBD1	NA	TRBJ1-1	TGTGGCTCGCAGGGGGCGAGGGGGACTGAAGCTTTCTTT	CGSQGARGTEAFF
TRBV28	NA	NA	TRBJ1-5	TGTGCCAGCTGGGGCAGGGTAAATCAGCCCCAGCATTTT	CASWGRVNQPQHF
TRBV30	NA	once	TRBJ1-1	TGTGCCTGGAGTCGAGGGGAAACTGAAGCTTTCTTT	CAWSRGETEAFF
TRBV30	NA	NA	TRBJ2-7	TGTGCCTGGAGTCTCAACTGGCTCTCCTACGAGCAGTACTTC	CAWSLNWLSYEQYF
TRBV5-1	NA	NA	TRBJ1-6	TGCGCCAGCAAGGCCCGAGGATATAATTCACCCCTCCACTTT	CASKARGYNSPLHF
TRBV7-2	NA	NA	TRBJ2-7	TGTGCCAGCAGCCCAGAAATCCTACGAGGGCAGTACTTC	CASSPEILRGQYF
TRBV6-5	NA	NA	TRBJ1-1	TGTGCCAGCAGTCGTCCGCGGTCCGGGGCTTTCTTT	CASSRPRSGAFF